The 15 T cell receptor beta chains given below trace back to one sample, sequenced in a study of post-analysis software for immune sequencing data (dated by TCRdb to 2014 to 2015). What the study reported, not specific to this receptor: Patients showed significantly higher frequencies than controls for a few TRBV segments, among them TRBV5-6, TRBV5-1 and TRBV20-1.

Their recognized antigens are unknown. Library preparation was by PCR. The instrument given in TCRdb is Illumina HiSeq 2500. To reduce PCR and sequencing biases, unique molecular identifiers were built into the TCR beta cDNA libraries. The raw public reads went through TCRdb reprocessing: fastp at Q25, MiXCR clone calling, in-frame beta chains kept. All rows with the same CDR3 protein become a single entry with the most common DNA and genes. The sample table shows some 700,000 distinct CDR3 sequences, and about 60% are seen once. The top ten constitute roughly 10% of the sample. The material sequenced was blood. The source is a girl between 2 and 10 years old with multiple sclerosis.

The V call is TRBV20-1, the J call TRBJ2-1; 8 positions match TRBD2. J was trimmed by 3 bases and V by 4 bases; bases with no gene match: 5. The length of the CDR3 is 14 residues. The V gene's germline CDR1 is DFQATT and CDR2 SNEGSKA (reference sequence). In DNA, the CDR3 is TGCAGTGCTATAGGAACTAGCGGCTACAATGAGCAGTTCTTC. Encoded protein: CSAIGTSGYNEQFF.

This chain uses TRBV5-5 with TRBJ1-5; D is undetermined. V shed 0 bases and J shed 1 base, with 11 bases lying between them. This CDR3 is built from 16 residues. The germline V gene has CDR1 SGHKS and CDR2 YYEKEE (reference sequence). The CDR3 DNA reads as TGTGCCAGCAGCTTGGGGGTAGTGAGAAGCAATCAGCCCCAGCATTTT. It specifies CASSLGVVRSNQPQHF.

This clonotype was seen more than once but under ten times. The chain is built from TRBV11-2 and TRBJ2-5; D call uncertain. Trimming pared 4 bases from V and 5 bases from J, leaving 11 bases between. Germline V gives CDR1 SGHAT, CDR2 FQNNGV. CDR3 length: 13 amino acids. This CDR3 reads CASSSSYGETQYF. CDR3 in DNA: TGTGCCAGCAGCTCCTCCTACGGGGAGACCCAGTACTTC. Variable domain in full (rest from reference TRBV11-2 and TRBJ2-5): EAGVAQSPRYKIIEKRQSVAFWCNPISGHATLYWYQQILGQGPKLLIQFQNNGVVDDSQLPKDRFSAERLKGVDSTLKIQPAKLEDSAVYLCASSSSYGETQYFGPGTRLLVL.

The chain uses TRBV4-1 and TRBJ1-5; D not certain. Deletions cut 0 bases from V and 5 bases from J, with 14 bases between. CDR1 and CDR2 from the germline V gene are MGHRA and YSYEKL. The CDR3 totals 16 residues. As DNA, the CDR3 is TGCGCCAGCAGCCAAGAGAGTAGGGTGTTTGATCAGCCCCAGCATTTT. This encodes CASSQESRVFDQPQHF.

The V and J genes are TRBV6-2 or TRBV6-3 and TRBJ2-2, with D possibly called TRBD1 or TRBD2 (6 bases each). V was clipped by 7 bases and J by 5 bases, with 11 bases between them. CDR3 length: 13 residues. From germline, CDR1 is MNHEY and CDR2 SVGEGT. The CDR3 coding sequence is TGTGCCAGCAAGGGGGGAGCAACCGGGGAGCTGTTTTTT. Protein: CASKGGATGELFF.

The genes are TRBV5-1 and TRBJ1-5, with 8 bases matching TRBD1. Germline V CDR1 and CDR2: SGHRS, YFSETQ. Losses at the gene ends were 4 bases for V and 7 bases for J; bases not matched to a gene: 7. This CDR3 has 14 residues. The CDR3 protein is CASSLTGVEQPQHF. CDR3 in DNA: TGCGCCAGCAGCCTGACAGGGGTGGAGCAGCCCCAGCATTTT.

The chain recombines TRBV27 with TRBJ2-5; D perhaps matches TRBD1 (6 bases). Deletions cut 6 bases from V and 6 bases from J, with 26 bases between. Germline V CDR1 and CDR2: MNHEY, SMNVEV (reference sequence). CDR3 length equals 17 residues. CDR3 sequence (DNA): TGTGCCAGCAGCCCCGGCAAGTTTATACAGGGTGAGAAGACCCAGTACTTC. It is translated as CASSPGKFIQGEKTQYF.

This clonotype was detected a few times. V usage is TRBV18 and J usage is TRBJ2-5, with D tentatively TRBD1 or TRBD2 (5 bases each). The CDR3 has 13 residues. Trimming shortened V by 1 base and J by 3 bases, and 6 bases separated the two germline ends. Germline loops: CDR1 KGHSH, CDR2 LQKENI. The CDR3 sequence: CASSPRGEETQYF. CDR3 DNA: TGTGCCAGCTCACCACGAGGGGAAGAGACCCAGTACTTC.

This clonotype has ten or more counts. The chain is built from TRBV3-1 and TRBJ1-2, with unresolved D. This CDR3 comprises 12 residues. CDR1 and CDR2 from the germline V gene are LGHDT and YNNKEL (reference sequence). The V end was cut by 3 bases, the J end by 4 bases, with 6 bases between. The CDR3 is CASSQGGYGYTF. The DNA of the CDR3 is TGTGCCAGCAGCCAGGGTGGCTATGGCTACACCTTC.

The chain employs TRBV29-1 and TRBJ2-1; 10 bases match TRBD2. Germline V lookup: CDR1 SQVTM, CDR2 ANQGSEA. V shed 4 bases, J shed 13 bases, and the junction held 16 bases outside the gene matches. The CDR3 has 15 residues. The CDR3 bases are TGCAGCGTTGGGTTCTGGGGACTAGCGAATTGGGAACAGTTCTTC. It yields the protein CSVGFWGLANWEQFF.

This rearrangement joins TRBV10-3 to TRBJ2-1, with D tentatively TRBD1 (6 bases). The CDR3 totals 16 residues. Trimming took off 0 bases at V and 4 bases at J, with 13 bases between the two ends. Germline V CDR1 and CDR2: ENHRY, SYGVKD. CDR3 bases: TGTGCCATCAGTGAGTCTCCAGGGGTAATTTACAATGAGCAGTTCTTC. This codes for CAISESPGVIYNEQFF.

The chain joins TRBV29-1 to TRBJ2-1, with 8 bases aligning to TRBD1. Trimming took 5 bases from V and 2 from J; bases not matched to a gene: 5. CDR1 is SQVTM and CDR2 is ANQGSEA in the germline V gene. CDR3 length equals 14 residues. The CDR3 sequence: CSVTSGGAYNEQFF. DNA for the CDR3: TGCAGCGTTACCTCAGGGGGCGCCTACAATGAGCAGTTCTTC.

This clonotype came up a few times. The V and J genes are TRBV4-2 and TRBJ2-5; 8 bases are shared with TRBD2. Trimming at V came to 0 bases and at J to 1 base, leaving 7 bases not matched to a gene. CDR1 LGHNA and CDR2 YNFKEQ come from the germline V gene. There are 17 residues in the CDR3. CDR3 sequence: CASSQDSGGPLQETQYF. The CDR3 bases are TGTGCCAGCAGCCAAGATTCGGGGGGGCCTCTCCAAGAGACCCAGTACTTC.

This clonotype was seen just once. At one end, the junction sequence differs from germline, possibly due to a read error. The chain recombines TRBV14 with TRBJ2-5, with D perhaps being TRBD1 or TRBD2 (5 bases each). The CDR3 has 15 residues. Germline CDR1 SGHDN, CDR2 FVKESK. DNA of the CDR3: TGTGCCGGCAGCCAAGTGATGGGGGTTCGGGAGACCCAGTACTTC. It codes for CAGSQVMGVRETQYF.

The V gene is TRBV20-1, the J gene TRBJ2-5; D ambiguous. V was pared by 6 bases and J by 5 bases, with 10 bases between. Looked up from germline, CDR1 is DFQATT and CDR2 is SNEGSKA (reference sequence). The CDR3 totals 11 residues. This chain's CDR3 is CSAAPEETQYF. CDR3 nucleotides: TGCAGTGCCGCCCCGGAGGAGACCCAGTACTTC.